This TCR beta chain was recovered during a study of immune characterization of retroperitoneal liposarcoma (dated by TCRdb to the late 2010s). Library preparation employed PCR. Sequencing took place on a NextSeq 500. The public reads were run again by TCRdb, first through fastp at Q25 and then through MiXCR, and only productive beta chains were kept. CDR3 protein sequences are deduplicated, and each keeps its most common genes and DNA. For this sample there are some 2,800 distinct CDR3 sequences; about 46% appear just once. About 48% of the sample goes to the ten largest clones. From the germline V gene (reference sequence), CDR1 is SGHNT and CDR2 is YYREEE. Reading from cysteine to phenylalanine, the CDR3 counts 17 amino acids. Left in the record is the CDR3 DNA by itself, 51 bases read in frame from the first base. At the junction V is shortened by 2 bases and J by 2 bases, with 18 bases in between.

A remark on this clonotype: The specificity of this receptor is unknown. Within one base of it there is no much larger clone, and no base qualities were kept.

The chain joins TRBV5-4 to TRBJ2-3; the D gene assignment is ambiguous. The sequenced sample was tumor tissue. This clonotype originated in a male donor with retroperitoneal liposarcoma. CDR3 protein: CASSFIGVILPTDTQYF. In nucleotide form, the sequence is TGTGCCAGCAGCTTTATTGGGGTCATACTACCCACAGATACGCAGTATTTT.